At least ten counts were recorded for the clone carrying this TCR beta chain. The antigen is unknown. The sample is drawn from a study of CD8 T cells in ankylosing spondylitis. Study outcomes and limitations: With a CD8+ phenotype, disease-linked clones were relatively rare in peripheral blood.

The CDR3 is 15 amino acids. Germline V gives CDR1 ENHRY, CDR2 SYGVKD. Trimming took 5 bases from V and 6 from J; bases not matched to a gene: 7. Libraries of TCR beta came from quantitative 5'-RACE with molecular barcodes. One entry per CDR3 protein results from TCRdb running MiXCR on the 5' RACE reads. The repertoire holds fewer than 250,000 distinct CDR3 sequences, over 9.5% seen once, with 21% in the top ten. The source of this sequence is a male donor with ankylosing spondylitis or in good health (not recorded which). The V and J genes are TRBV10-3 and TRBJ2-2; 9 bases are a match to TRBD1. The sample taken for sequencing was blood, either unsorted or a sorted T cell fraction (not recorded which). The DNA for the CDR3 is TGTGCCATCAGTCCGGGACAGGGAACCGCCGGGGAGCTGTTTTTT. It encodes CAISPGQGTAGELFF.